The present TCR beta chain was sequenced within a study of T cells in localized non-small cell lung cancer. Germline-derived CDR1 and CDR2 are SEHNR and FQNEAQ (reference sequence). The V gene lost 3 bases and the J gene lost 2 bases, with 7 bases spanning the gap. The CDR3 extends over 14 amino acids. Clones were read by immunoSEQ multiplex PCR, and TCRdb kept only the in-frame ones, dropping some. The sample shows roughly 30,000 clones, about 90% of them seen only once. Worth noting for this clone: Its antigen is undetermined.

Study observations and caveats: Out of the top 100 tumor clones, a median around 57 were seen in adjacent lung. Heterogeneity within the tumor remains possible, as just one region underwent sequencing. Measurement of T cell clonality placed uninvolved adjacent lung highest, above the level in tumor. An association was observed between higher blood T cell density and longer overall survival.

V is TRBV7-9 and J is TRBJ1-4, with a possible D match to TRBD1 (6 bases). The receptor comes from a woman aged 18-49 years with stage I lung adenocarcinoma. The input for sequencing was peripheral blood, taken before any cancer treatment. As DNA, the CDR3 is TGTGCCAGCAGCTTTCAGGGGACTAATGAAAAACTGTTTTTT. Translation: CASSFQGTNEKLFF. The full variable domain, rest sourced from reference TRBV7-9 and TRBJ1-4, is DTGVSQNPRHKITKRGQNVTFRCDPISEHNRLYWYRQTLGQGPEFLTYFQNEAQLEKSRLLSDRFSAERPKGSFSTLEIQRTEQGDSAMYLCASSFQGTNEKLFFGSGTQLSVL.